Listed below are T cell receptor beta chains from one sample, sequenced in a study of blood T cell repertoires in COVID-19. The assay was immunoSEQ multiplex PCR, and TCRdb's table has in-frame clones only and misses some. This sample has 100,000 to 150,000 clones; around 85% occur once, and the top ten carry about 18%. Sequencing was carried out using peripheral blood. All receptors derive from a man under 40 with COVID-19, enrolled during active disease. CDR3s include the opening cysteine and the closing phenylalanine or tryptophan. The D gene is left open where the match is weak. Clone size, where shown, is once, few, many, or a class for clones that have expanded.

V gene	D gene	J gene	clone size	CDR3 DNA	CDR3 protein
TRBV19	TRBD1	TRBJ2-7	few	TGTGCCAGTAGTACAAGACAGGGCCGCTACGAGCAGTACTTC	CASSTRQGRYEQYF
TRBV19	TRBD2	TRBJ2-1	.	TGTGCCAGTAGGGAGGGCGGACTAGCGGGATTCTACAATGAGCAGTTCTTC	CASREGGLAGFYNEQFF
TRBV6-5	.	TRBJ1-2	once	TGTGCCAGCCGAAGTCAGGCCTATGGCTACACCTTC	CASRSQAYGYTF
TRBV2	.	TRBJ2-3	.	TGTGCCAGCAGGGGGAAAATCCGGGGAAAACCTAGCACAGATACGCAGTATTTT	CASRGKIRGKPSTDTQYF
TRBV6-6	TRBD1	TRBJ1-2	.	TGTGCCAGCAGTTGGCTCGGACAGGGGGCCTTCTATGGCTACACCTTC	CASSWLGQGAFYGYTF
TRBV7-2	TRBD1	TRBJ1-6	.	TGTGCCAGCAGCCTCACAGGGGGCAGATACTCCTATAATTCACCCCTCCACTTT	CASSLTGGRYSYNSPLHF
TRBV10-3	.	TRBJ2-3	.	TGTGCCATCAGTGAGTCGTTGGCGGGGGCCTTCACAAACACAGATACGCAGTATTTT	CAISESLAGAFTNTDTQYF
TRBV4-1	TRBD1	TRBJ1-1	.	TGCGCCAGCAGCCCGCAGGGGGCCACTGAAGCTTTCTTT	CASSPQGATEAFF
TRBV5-1	.	TRBJ1-2	.	TGCGCCAGCAGCAAAAACAGGGATGGCTACACCTTC	CASSKNRDGYTF
TRBV6-6	TRBD1	TRBJ1-1	.	TGTGCCAGCAGTTTGACAGGGGGCTTGGGCACTGAAGCTTTCTTT	CASSLTGGLGTEAFF
TRBV9	.	TRBJ2-1	.	TGTGCCAGCAGCGTAGCCCCAGACTTGATAGCCTCCTACAATGAGCAGTTCTTC	CASSVAPDLIASYNEQFF
TRBV11-2	TRBD2	TRBJ2-1	.	TGTGCCAGCAGCTTAGACGAGATGGGACTAGCGGGATACAATGAGCAGTTCTTC	CASSLDEMGLAGYNEQFF
TRBV28	TRBD1	TRBJ1-2	few	TGTGCCACCAGGGACAGGGGGCCCTATGGCTACACCTTC	CATRDRGPYGYTF
TRBV5-4	TRBD2	TRBJ2-7	.	TGTGCCAGCAGCTTGACGGGGGGCTACGAGCAGTACTTC	CASSLTGGYEQYF
TRBV15	.	TRBJ2-1	once	TGTGCCACCAGCAGGGAGGGCTCAAGGACCCTCTACAATGAGCAGTTCTTC	CATSREGSRTLYNEQFF
TRBV28	.	TRBJ1-4	.	TGTGCCAGCAGTTTTGGGGGGTTGGATGAAAAACTGTTTTTT	CASSFGGLDEKLFF
TRBV6-1	TRBD1	TRBJ1-3	.	TGTGCCAGCAGTGAACAGGGGGCTGGAAACACCATATATTTT	CASSEQGAGNTIYF
TRBV19	TRBD1	TRBJ1-2	.	TGTGCCAGTACCCTTACATCCGACCCGGGACAGGTTTATGGCTACACCTTC	CASTLTSDPGQVYGYTF
TRBV11-2	TRBD1	TRBJ1-1	.	TGTGCCAGCAGCTTGACTTGGGCAGGGGGTATTTCGAACACTGAAGCTTTCTTT	CASSLTWAGGISNTEAFF
TRBV6-5	TRBD1	TRBJ1-2	.	TGTGCCAGCAGTTACTCGGCCCGGGACAGCTATGGCTACACCTTC	CASSYSARDSYGYTF
TRBV5-4	.	TRBJ1-2	.	TGTGCCAGAATCCCTAACAGGGCTTTCGGCTACACCTTC	CARIPNRAFGYTF
TRBV27	.	TRBJ1-1	.	TGTGCCAGCAGTCCCCGAGGGTACACTGAAGCTTTCTTT	CASSPRGYTEAFF
TRBV5-1	TRBD2	TRBJ2-1	once	TGCGCCAGCAGCTTGCACATTACTAGCGGGCTTTACAATGAGCAGTTCTTC	CASSLHITSGLYNEQFF
TRBV6-6	.	TRBJ2-3	.	TGTGCCGCAAATCCTGGGACTTCGCGCACAGATACGCAGTATTTT	CAANPGTSRTDTQYF
TRBV19	.	TRBJ2-6	.	TGTGCCAGTAGTATTTGGGCCGAACTTCAACAGGGACCTCAGAGCTCTGGGGCCAACGTCCTGACTTTC	CASSIWAELQQGPQSSGANVLTF
TRBV18	.	TRBJ1-1	.	TGTGCCAGCTCACCTCCCGGAGGGCTGGAACAGAACACTGAAGCTTTCTTT	CASSPPGGLEQNTEAFF
TRBV4-1	TRBD2	TRBJ2-7	few	TGCGCCAGCAGCCAAGGAGCGGGAGCCCCCTACGAGCAGTACTTC	CASSQGAGAPYEQYF
TRBV6-4	TRBD2	TRBJ2-1	few	TGTGCCAGCAGTGAGGGGACTAGCGGAGACAATGAGCAGTTCTTC	CASSEGTSGDNEQFF
TRBV7-9	TRBD2	TRBJ2-4	.	TGTGCCAGCAGCTCTTCTGGACTAGCTGGGAACATTCAGTACTTC	CASSSSGLAGNIQYF
TRBV6-6	.	TRBJ2-5	.	TGTGCCAGCAGACTGCGCGTGGGGGGTGGGGAGACCCAGTACTTC	CASRLRVGGGETQYF
TRBV13	.	TRBJ2-7	.	TGTGCCAGCAGCTTATACCTCGGGGCCTACGAGCAGTACTTC	CASSLYLGAYEQYF
TRBV5-4	TRBD1	TRBJ2-5	.	TGTGCCAGCAGCAGCCGGGACAGGGAAGAGACCCAGTACTTC	CASSSRDREETQYF
TRBV2	.	TRBJ1-4	.	TGTGCCAGCAATAGACCGGCGGTATGGGATGAAAAACTGTTTTTT	CASNRPAVWDEKLFF
TRBV6-5	.	TRBJ2-3	.	TGTGCCAGCAGTTCGGCTAGTCTTTCGCAGTATTTT	CASSSASLSQYF
TRBV3-1/TRBV3-2	TRBD1	TRBJ1-4	few	TGTGCCAGCAGTTTACAGGGGCATGAAAAACTGTTTTTT	CASSLQGHEKLFF
TRBV28	.	TRBJ1-6	.	TGTGCCAGCAGCAGGGTCCGTTCAGGGGTGGGTTCACCCCTCCACTTT	CASSRVRSGVGSPLHF
TRBV24-1	TRBD2	TRBJ2-1	.	TGTGCCACCAGGGCCCGGGGGGGTTGGGATGAGCAGTTCTTC	CATRARGGWDEQFF
TRBV10-3	TRBD1	TRBJ1-2	.	TGTGCCATCAGTGAGTCGTTGGAGGGGGCTGGTGGCTACACCTTC	CAISESLEGAGGYTF
TRBV10-3	.	TRBJ1-5	.	TGTGCCGCCGGGGGGGCAGCGGCCCAGCCCCAGCATTTT	CAAGGAAAQPQHF
TRBV4-2	TRBD2	TRBJ2-2	.	TGTGCCAGCAGCCAGACCGGGACTAGCGGGGGACAAAGCGGGGAGCTGTTTTTT	CASSQTGTSGGQSGELFF
TRBV6-2/TRBV6-3	.	TRBJ1-1	once	TGTGCCAGCAGTTACGTCGGGGAGTGGGACACTGAAGCTTTCTTT	CASSYVGEWDTEAFF
TRBV28	TRBD2	TRBJ2-2	.	TGTGCCAGCGCCAGTCCGGGACTAGCGGGGGAGCTGTTTTTT	CASASPGLAGELFF
TRBV6-5	.	TRBJ2-2	.	TGTGCCAGCCAACCTGCCCCAGGGTCGGCCGGGGAGCTGTTTTTT	CASQPAPGSAGELFF
TRBV2	TRBD1	TRBJ2-7	.	TGTGCCAGCAGACCCGAACCTAGGGGGCCGAGCTACGAGCAGTACTTC	CASRPEPRGPSYEQYF
TRBV27	.	TRBJ1-5	.	TGTGCCAGCAGTTCCGGACAGTCGTACAGGCCCCAGCATTTT	CASSSGQSYRPQHF
TRBV6-5	.	TRBJ1-1	.	TGTGCCAGCAATGTTGTCCGGAACACTGAAGCTTTCTTT	CASNVVRNTEAFF
TRBV6-5	.	TRBJ1-2	.	TGTGCCAGCAGCCCCAGGGGTGATAGCTATGGCTACACCTTC	CASSPRGDSYGYTF
TRBV6-5	.	TRBJ1-2	.	TGTGCCAGCAGGACTCCTAACTATGGCTACACCTTC	CASRTPNYGYTF
TRBV25-1	.	TRBJ1-2	few	TGTGCCAGCAGAAAAGCCAACTATGGCTACACCTTC	CASRKANYGYTF